Shown below are 14 T cell receptor beta chains from a single sample sequenced in a study of T-cell reconstitution after alpha-beta-depleted transplantation in children. As it was prepared, the TCRbeta library received unique molecular identifiers. TCRdb reanalysed the PCR reads using MiXCR and keeps one entry per CDR3 protein. The data hold under 250,000 distinct CDR3 sequences, with more than 20% observed a single time. Here the sequenced sample was PBMCs, mostly from graft donor cells, taken 360 days after TCRalphabeta/CD19-depleted stem cell transplant. These receptors were taken from a female patient between 2 and 15 years old who had a stem cell transplant for congenital amegakaryocytic thrombocytopenia, so the T cells may come from the graft donor.

This clonotype was seen a handful of times. This rearrangement joins TRBV4-1 to TRBJ2-1, with 11 bases fitting TRBD2. The CDR3 has 17 residues. The germline V gene encodes CDR1 MGHRA and CDR2 YSYEKL. J was trimmed by 3 bases and V by 3 bases; bases with no gene match: 7. CDR3 coding DNA: TGCGCCAGCAGCCAGGCCACTAGCGGGGGAGGCTACAATGAGCAGTTCTTC. Its protein is CASSQATSGGGYNEQFF.

The chain joins TRBV27 to TRBJ2-4; a possible D gene is TRBD2 (6 bases). The germline V and J ends were trimmed by 7 bases and 0 bases, with 13 bases remaining between them. CDR3 length equals 15 residues. Germline V gene sequence: CDR1 MNHEY, CDR2 SMNVEV (reference sequence). CDR3 protein: CASKEEGLAKNIQYF. The DNA for the CDR3 is TGTGCCAGCAAGGAGGAGGGACTAGCCAAAAACATTCAGTACTTC.

This clonotype was seen a few times. The genes are TRBV4-3 and TRBJ1-6; 7 bases fit TRBD1. The CDR3 extends over 14 amino acids. Germline loops: CDR1 LGHNA, CDR2 YSLEER. V shed 1 base, J shed 7 bases, and the junction held 1 base outside the gene matches. Here the CDR3 DNA reads TGCGCCAGCAGCCAAGTACAGGGGAATTCACCCCTCCACTTT. It codes for CASSQVQGNSPLHF.

V and J are TRBV7-2 and TRBJ1-6; D is undetermined. Germline V gene data show CDR1 as SGHTA and CDR2 as FQGNSA. This CDR3 spans 15 amino acids. V was pared by 1 base and J by 8 bases, with 12 bases between. The CDR3 nucleotides read TGTGCCAGCAGCTTAGTGGTGGCAGGCGATTCACCCCTCCACTTT. Residues: CASSLVVAGDSPLHF.

CDR3: CASSQDRRRNYGYTF. The CDR3 DNA follows: TGCGCCAGCAGCCAAGATAGAAGGCGGAACTATGGCTACACCTTC. This chain joins TRBV4-1 and TRBJ1-2; D is unresolved. The V gene lost 0 bases and the J gene lost 2 bases, with 10 bases spanning the gap. Germline V lookup: CDR1 MGHRA, CDR2 YSYEKL. This CDR3 has 15 residues.

This clonotype was counted ten times or more. V and J are TRBV28 and TRBJ1-4; tentative D call: TRBD1 (5 bases). Trimming cost V 7 bases and J 7 bases, with 16 bases left between them. CDR1 and CDR2 (germline): MDHEN, SYDVKM. The CDR3 is 14 residues long. This CDR3 is CASTTDTYLEKLFF. CDR3 DNA: TGTGCCAGCACCACGGACACCTATCTTGAAAAACTGTTTTTT.

The chain combines TRBV2 with TRBJ1-3; D is unclear. Germline CDR1 and CDR2: SNHLY and FYNNEI. This CDR3 is built from 11 residues. V lost 6 bases, J lost 8 bases, and 8 bases lay in between. The CDR3 DNA is TGTGCCAGCAGCCCCGGGGACACCATATATTTT. Its protein is CASSPGDTIYF.

As regards this clonotype: Lacking the conserved final phenylalanine or tryptophan, this CDR3 likely reflects a read error. The chain is built from TRBV20-1 and TRBJ2-1, with TRBD2 matching over 12 bases. Germline CDR1 and CDR2: DFQATT and SNEGSKA (reference sequence). The CDR3 is 14 amino acids. The CDR3 protein is CGGLAGKKYNEQFS. Written as DNA, the CDR3 is TGCGGAGGACTAGCGGGGAAAAAATACAATGAGCAGTTCTCC.

This chain uses TRBV27 with TRBJ1-1, with TRBD1 matching 9 bases. CDR1 is MNHEY and CDR2 is SMNVEV in the germline V gene (reference sequence). This CDR3 is 13 amino acids long. Trimming cost V 8 bases and J 1 base; bases outside gene matches: 2. Written as DNA, the CDR3 is TGTGCCAGCGTGGGACAGGGGAACACTGAAGCTTTCTTT. Protein sequence: CASVGQGNTEAFF.

This chain joins TRBV5-1 and TRBJ2-2; 8 positions agree with TRBD2. Germline V gene sequence: CDR1 SGHRS, CDR2 YFSETQ. The CDR3 is 16 residues long. The V gene end was trimmed by 4 bases and the J gene end by 0 bases; junction bases not matched to a gene: 5. CDR3 in amino acids: CASSPPGLANTGELFF. CDR3 sequence (DNA): TGCGCCAGCAGCCCCCCGGGACTAGCGAACACCGGGGAGCTGTTTTTT.

This clonotype was found many times. CDR3 nucleotides: TGCAGTGCTAGAGACCTTGTGGGGTACGAGCAGTACTTC. It encodes CSARDLVGYEQYF. The chain carries TRBV20-1 and TRBJ2-7; no definite D call. Germline CDR1 is DFQATT and CDR2 is SNEGSKA (reference sequence). The CDR3 length is 13 residues. V was cut by 0 bases and J by 4 bases, with 10 bases left in between.

This CDR3 is CSARLAGDGEQYF. DNA for the CDR3: TGCAGTGCTAGACTAGCGGGAGACGGGGAGCAGTACTTC. The chain employs TRBV20-1 and TRBJ2-7; TRBD2 aligns across 10 bases. This CDR3 is built from 13 residues. Germline CDR1 is DFQATT and CDR2 is SNEGSKA (reference sequence). Trimming took 2 bases from V and 7 from J; bases not matched to a gene: 5.

The chain carries TRBV13 and TRBJ2-7, with 10 bases identical to TRBD2. The CDR3 is 15 residues long. The V gene end was trimmed by 5 bases and the J gene end by 13 bases; junction bases not matched to a gene: 17. CDR1 and CDR2 from the germline V gene are PRHDT and FYEKMQ (reference sequence). The chain's CDR3 is CASSARPGSGGAKYF. The CDR3 DNA follows: TGTGCCAGCAGCGCCCGGCCCGGGAGCGGGGGGGCCAAATACTTC.

In this sample, this clonotype turned up a few times. The V gene is TRBV10-3, the J gene TRBJ1-4, with D possibly matching TRBD1 (5 bases). This CDR3 has 14 amino acids. Germline CDR1 ENHRY, CDR2 SYGVKD. V was trimmed by 6 bases and J by 8 bases, leaving 16 bases between them. CDR3: CAIRGQGANEKLFF. The DNA of the CDR3 is TGTGCCATCAGAGGGCAGGGAGCGAACGAAAAACTGTTTTTT.